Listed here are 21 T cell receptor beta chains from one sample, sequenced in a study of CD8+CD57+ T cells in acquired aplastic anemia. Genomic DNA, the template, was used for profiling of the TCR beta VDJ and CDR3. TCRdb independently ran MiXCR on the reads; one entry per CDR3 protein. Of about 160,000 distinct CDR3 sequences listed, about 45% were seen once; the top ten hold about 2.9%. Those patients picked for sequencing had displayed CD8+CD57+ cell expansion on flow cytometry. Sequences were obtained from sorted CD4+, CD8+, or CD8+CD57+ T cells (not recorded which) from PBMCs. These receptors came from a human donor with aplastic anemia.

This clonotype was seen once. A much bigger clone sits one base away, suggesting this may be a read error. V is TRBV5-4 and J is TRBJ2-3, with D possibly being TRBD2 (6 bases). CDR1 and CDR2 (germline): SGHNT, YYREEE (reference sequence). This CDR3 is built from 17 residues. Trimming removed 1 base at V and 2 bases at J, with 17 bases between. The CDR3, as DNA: TGTGCCAGCAGCTTGAGAGTCCGCGGGGCCGACACAGATACGCAGTATTTT. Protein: CASSLRVRGADTDTQYF.

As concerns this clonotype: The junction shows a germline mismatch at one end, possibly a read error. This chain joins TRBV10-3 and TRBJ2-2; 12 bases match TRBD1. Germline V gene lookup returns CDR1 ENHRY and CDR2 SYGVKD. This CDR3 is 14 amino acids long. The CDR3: CAIGTGGVHGEPFF. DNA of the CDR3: TGTGCCATAGGGACAGGGGGCGTCCACGGGGAGCCGTTTTTT.

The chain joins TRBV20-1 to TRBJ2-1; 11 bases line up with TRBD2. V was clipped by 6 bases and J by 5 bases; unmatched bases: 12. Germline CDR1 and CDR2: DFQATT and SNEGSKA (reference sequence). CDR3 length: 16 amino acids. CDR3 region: CSAISPGLAVNNEQFF. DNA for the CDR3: TGCAGTGCCATCAGTCCGGGACTAGCGGTTAACAATGAGCAGTTCTTC.

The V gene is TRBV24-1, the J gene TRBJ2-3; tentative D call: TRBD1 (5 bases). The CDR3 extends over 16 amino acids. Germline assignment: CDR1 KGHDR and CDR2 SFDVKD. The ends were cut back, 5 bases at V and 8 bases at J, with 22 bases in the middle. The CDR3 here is CATSALETDHEITQYF. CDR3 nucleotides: TGTGCCACCAGTGCTTTAGAGACAGACCACGAAATTACGCAGTATTTT.

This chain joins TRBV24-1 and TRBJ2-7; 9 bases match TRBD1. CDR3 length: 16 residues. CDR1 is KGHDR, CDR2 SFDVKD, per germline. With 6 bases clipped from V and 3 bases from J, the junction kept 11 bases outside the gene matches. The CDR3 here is CATSSFTRDRVYEQYF. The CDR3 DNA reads TGTGCCACCAGTTCCTTCACCCGGGACAGGGTCTACGAGCAGTACTTC.

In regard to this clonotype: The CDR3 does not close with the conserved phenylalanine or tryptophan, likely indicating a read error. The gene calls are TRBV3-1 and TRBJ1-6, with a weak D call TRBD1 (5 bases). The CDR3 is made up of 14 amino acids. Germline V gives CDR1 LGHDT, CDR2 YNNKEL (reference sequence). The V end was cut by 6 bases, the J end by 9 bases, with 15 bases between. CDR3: CASSYSGIGSPLHL. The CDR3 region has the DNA TGTGCCAGCAGTTACTCAGGGATCGGTTCACCCCTCCACCTT.

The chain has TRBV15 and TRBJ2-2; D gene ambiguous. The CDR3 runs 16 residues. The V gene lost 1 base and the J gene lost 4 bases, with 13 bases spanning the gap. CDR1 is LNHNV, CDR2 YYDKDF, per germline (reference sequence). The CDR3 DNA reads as TGTGCCACCAGCAGAGCCTCCTTTTGGGGCACCGGGGAGCTGTTTTTT. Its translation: CATSRASFWGTGELFF. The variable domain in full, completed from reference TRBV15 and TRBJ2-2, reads DAMVIQNPRYQVTQFGKPVTLSCSQTLNHNVMYWYQQKSSQAPKLLFHYYDKDFNNEADTPDNFQSRRPNTSFCFLDIRSPGLGDTAMYLCATSRASFWGTGELFFGEGSRLTVL.

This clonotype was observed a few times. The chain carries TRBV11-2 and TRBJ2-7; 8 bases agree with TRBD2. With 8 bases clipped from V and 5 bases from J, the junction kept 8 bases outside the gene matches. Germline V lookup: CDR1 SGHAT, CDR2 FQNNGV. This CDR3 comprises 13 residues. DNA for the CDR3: TGTGCCAGCGGAGGGAGCGGGAGAAACGAGCAGTACTTC. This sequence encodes CASGGSGRNEQYF.

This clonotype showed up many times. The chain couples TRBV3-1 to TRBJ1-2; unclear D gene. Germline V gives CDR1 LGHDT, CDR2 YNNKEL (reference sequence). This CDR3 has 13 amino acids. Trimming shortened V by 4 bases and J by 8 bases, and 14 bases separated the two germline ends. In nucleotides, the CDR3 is TGTGCCAGCAGCCGGGTTCAGTTCTCCGGCTACACCTTC. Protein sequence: CASSRVQFSGYTF.

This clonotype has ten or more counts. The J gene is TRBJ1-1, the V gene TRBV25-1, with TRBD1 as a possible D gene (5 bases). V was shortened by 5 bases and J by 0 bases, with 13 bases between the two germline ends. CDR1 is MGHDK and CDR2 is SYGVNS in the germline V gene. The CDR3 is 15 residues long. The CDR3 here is CASSQTGVMNTEAFF. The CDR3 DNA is TGTGCCAGCAGTCAAACGGGGGTGATGAACACTGAAGCTTTCTTT.

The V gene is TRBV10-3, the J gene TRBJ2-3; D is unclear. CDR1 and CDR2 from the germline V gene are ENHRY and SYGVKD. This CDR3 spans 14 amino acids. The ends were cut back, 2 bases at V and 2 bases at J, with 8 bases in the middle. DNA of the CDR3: TGTGCCATCAGTGAGGCTGGAACCACAGATACGCAGTATTTT. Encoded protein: CAISEAGTTDTQYF.

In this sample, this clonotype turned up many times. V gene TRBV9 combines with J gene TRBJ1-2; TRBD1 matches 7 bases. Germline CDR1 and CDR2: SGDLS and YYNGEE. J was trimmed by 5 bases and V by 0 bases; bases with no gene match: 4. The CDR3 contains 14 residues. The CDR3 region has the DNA TGTGCCAGCAGCGTAGATTCAGGGGGGTATGGCTACACCTTC. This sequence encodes CASSVDSGGYGYTF.

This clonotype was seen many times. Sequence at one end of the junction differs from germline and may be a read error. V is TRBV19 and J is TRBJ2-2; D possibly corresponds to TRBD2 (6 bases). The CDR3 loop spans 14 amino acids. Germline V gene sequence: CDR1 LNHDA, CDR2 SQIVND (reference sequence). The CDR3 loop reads CASTVGRNTGELLF. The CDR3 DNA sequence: TGTGCCAGTACGGTGGGGAGGAACACCGGGGAGCTGCTTTTT.

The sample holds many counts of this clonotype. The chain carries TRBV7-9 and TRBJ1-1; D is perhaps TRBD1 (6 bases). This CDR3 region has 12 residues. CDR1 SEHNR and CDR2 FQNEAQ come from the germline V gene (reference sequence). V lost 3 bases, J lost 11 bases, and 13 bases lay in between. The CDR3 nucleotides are TGTGCCAGCAGCTTGGACCAGGGGTCGGCTTTCTTT. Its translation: CASSLDQGSAFF.

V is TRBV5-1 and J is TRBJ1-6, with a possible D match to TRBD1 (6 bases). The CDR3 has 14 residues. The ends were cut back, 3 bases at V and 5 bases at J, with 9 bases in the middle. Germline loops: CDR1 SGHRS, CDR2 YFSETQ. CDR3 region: CASSSDSDNSPLHF. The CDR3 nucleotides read TGCGCCAGCAGCTCGGACAGCGATAATTCACCCCTCCACTTT.

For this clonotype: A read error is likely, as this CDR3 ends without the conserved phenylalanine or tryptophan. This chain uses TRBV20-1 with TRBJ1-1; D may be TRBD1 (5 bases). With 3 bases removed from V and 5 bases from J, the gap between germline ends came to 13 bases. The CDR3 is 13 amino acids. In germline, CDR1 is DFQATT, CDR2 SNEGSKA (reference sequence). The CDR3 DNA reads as TGCAGTGCTAGTGGGCAGGGAAGAACTGAAGCTTTCCTT. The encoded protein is CSASGQGRTEAFL.

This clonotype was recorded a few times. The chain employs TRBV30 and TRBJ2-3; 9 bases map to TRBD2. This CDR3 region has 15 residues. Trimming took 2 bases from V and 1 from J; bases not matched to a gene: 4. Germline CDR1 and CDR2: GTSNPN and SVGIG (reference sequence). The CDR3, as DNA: TGTGCCTGGAGTTCCAAGCGGGAGGGCACAGATACGCAGTATTTT. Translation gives CAWSSKREGTDTQYF.

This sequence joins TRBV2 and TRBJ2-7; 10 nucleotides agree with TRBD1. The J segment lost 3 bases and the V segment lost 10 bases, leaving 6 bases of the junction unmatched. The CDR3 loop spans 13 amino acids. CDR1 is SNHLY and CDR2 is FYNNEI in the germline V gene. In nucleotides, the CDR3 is TGTGCCAACAGACGGACAGGGGGCTACGAGCAGTACTTC. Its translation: CANRRTGGYEQYF.

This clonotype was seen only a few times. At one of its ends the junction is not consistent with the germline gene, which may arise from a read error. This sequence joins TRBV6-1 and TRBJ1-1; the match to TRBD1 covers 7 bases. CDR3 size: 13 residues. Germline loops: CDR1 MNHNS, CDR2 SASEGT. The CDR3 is CASSETGNTEALF. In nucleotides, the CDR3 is TGTGCCAGCAGTGAGACAGGGAACACTGAAGCTCTCTTT.

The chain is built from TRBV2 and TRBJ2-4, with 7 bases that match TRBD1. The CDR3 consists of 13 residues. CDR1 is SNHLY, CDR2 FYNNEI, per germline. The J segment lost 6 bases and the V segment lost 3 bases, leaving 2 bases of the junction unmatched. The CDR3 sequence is CASSDRQGNIQYF. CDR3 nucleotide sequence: TGTGCCAGCAGTGATAGACAGGGAAACATTCAGTACTTC.

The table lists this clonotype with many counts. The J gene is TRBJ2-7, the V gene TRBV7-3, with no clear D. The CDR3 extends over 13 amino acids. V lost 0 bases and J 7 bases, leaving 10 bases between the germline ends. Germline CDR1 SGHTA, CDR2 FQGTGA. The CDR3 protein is CASSLTVGEEQYF. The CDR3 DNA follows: TGTGCCAGCAGCTTAACCGTTGGTGAGGAGCAGTACTTC.